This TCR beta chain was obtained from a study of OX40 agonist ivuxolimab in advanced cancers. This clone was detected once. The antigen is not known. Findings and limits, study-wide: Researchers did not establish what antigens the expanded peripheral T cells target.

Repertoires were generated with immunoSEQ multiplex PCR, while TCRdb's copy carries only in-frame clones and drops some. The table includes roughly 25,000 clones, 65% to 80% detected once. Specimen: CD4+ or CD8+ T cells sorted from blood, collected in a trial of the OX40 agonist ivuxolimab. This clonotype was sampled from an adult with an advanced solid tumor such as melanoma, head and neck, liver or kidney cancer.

CDR3: CASSQDFTSYEQYF. Here the CDR3 DNA reads TGCGCCAGCAGCCAAGACTTCACGTCCTACGAGCAGTACTTC. This chain uses TRBV4-1 with TRBJ2-7, with no clear D. Germline V CDR1 and CDR2: MGHRA, YSYEKL. The CDR3 sequence is 14 residues long. Trimming stripped 0 bases from V and 1 base from J, with 7 bases between.